This T cell receptor beta chain was documented in a study of tumor-infiltrating lymphocytes in localized non-small cell lung cancer. The repertoire was sequenced with immunoSEQ multiplex PCR; TCRdb's copy has only in-frame clones and lacks some. The table records around 17,000 clones, more than 60% of them present only once. Study results and limitations: Tumors had more T cell infiltration than uninvolved lung, per TCRbeta sequencing and CD3 counts. T-cell fraction did not differ between immunotypes IM1 and IM2. Different pieces of the same tissue were used for each assay.

Germline V gene data show CDR1 as SQVTM and CDR2 as ANQGSEA. This CDR3 has 19 amino acids. With V trimmed by 3 bases and J by 5 bases, 22 bases remained unmatched. On this clone: The antigen is not known.

The chain carries TRBV29-1 and TRBJ2-1; TRBD2 agrees at 7 bases. The specimen sequenced was lung tumor tissue. This receptor was taken from a human donor with non-small cell lung cancer. The CDR3 DNA reads as TGCAGCGTTGATAATCGAGGTTGGGGGGACTGGCGGGGGAACAATGAGCAGTTCTTC. Its translation is CSVDNRGWGDWRGNNEQFF.